The 14 T cell receptor beta chains below come from one sample, sequenced in a study of T cell responses to AZD1222 COVID-19 vaccine. Generated by immunoSEQ multiplex PCR, the TCRdb table keeps only in-frame clones and is missing some. Of 83,000 or so clones listed, roughly 90% are singletons. The starting material was peripheral blood, obtained on day 0 of MenACWY control vaccination. The source of these receptors is an adult in good health.

The rearrangement uses TRBV6-5 and TRBJ2-7; TRBD1 aligns across 9 bases. V trimming: 10 bases; J trimming: 2 bases; junction bases outside the gene matches: 9. The CDR3 is 14 residues long. Germline values: CDR1 MNHEY, CDR2 SVGAGI. DNA of the CDR3: TGTGCCACATCCTACGGGACAGGGCCCTACGAGCAGTACTTC. The encoded protein is CATSYGTGPYEQYF.

Here the CDR3 DNA reads TGTGCCAGCACCCCTGGGGGTCTGGATGGCTACACCTTC. Amino acids: CASTPGGLDGYTF. This chain connects TRBV28 to TRBJ1-2; weak D call: TRBD1 (5 bases). The germline gives CDR1 MDHEN, CDR2 SYDVKM. The CDR3 length is 13 residues. The V end lost 7 bases, the J end lost 6 bases, and 15 bases lay between the germline ends.

CDR3 DNA sequence: TGTGCCAGCAGCTTAAGGGGGGATCAGCCCCAGCATTTT. Its protein product is CASSLRGDQPQHF. This rearrangement joins TRBV7-9 to TRBJ1-5, with D possibly TRBD1 on 6 matching bases. CDR3 length: 13 amino acids. The germline V and J ends were trimmed by 2 bases and 5 bases, with 7 bases remaining between them. Germline assignment: CDR1 SEHNR and CDR2 FQNEAQ (reference sequence).

The DNA of the CDR3 is TGTGCCAGCAGCCAAGGCCGACTAGCGGGAGGGGGAGTATACGAGCAGTACTTC. This encodes CASSQGRLAGGGVYEQYF. The chain recombines TRBV3-1 (or the pseudogene TRBV3-2) with TRBJ2-7, with TRBD2 identical over 14 bases. Germline assignment: CDR1 LGHDT and CDR2 YNNKEL (reference sequence). CDR3 length: 18 residues. J was trimmed by 4 bases and V by 1 base; bases with no gene match: 9.

This chain uses TRBV9 with TRBJ2-3; D may be TRBD2 (5 bases). V gave up 4 bases and J gave up 0 bases, with 18 bases separating them. Per germline, CDR1 SGDLS and CDR2 YYNGEE. The CDR3 has 17 residues. The CDR3 DNA reads as TGTGCCAGCAGCATTCCCTCCGGCGGGCCTAGCACAGATACGCAGTATTTT. This encodes CASSIPSGGPSTDTQYF.

The rearrangement links TRBV7-2 to TRBJ1-5, with D hard to call. The CDR3 extends over 13 amino acids. Germline V gene sequence: CDR1 SGHTA, CDR2 FQGNSA. The V and J ends lost 4 bases and 6 bases respectively, with 10 bases between them. The CDR3 DNA reads as TGTGCCAGCAGCTCCGACCAACTTCAGCCCCAGCATTTT. It specifies CASSSDQLQPQHF.

This chain joins TRBV2 and TRBJ2-1; 7 nucleotides agree with TRBD2. Germline assignment: CDR1 SNHLY and CDR2 FYNNEI. The CDR3 length is 15 residues. J lost 2 bases, V lost 4 bases, and 5 bases had no gene match. DNA for the CDR3: TGTGCCAGCAGTGGGGAGGGCCTAACCTACAATGAGCAGTTCTTC. It encodes CASSGEGLTYNEQFF.

The rearrangement links TRBV9 to TRBJ1-1, with 9 bases that match TRBD1. The junction had 7 bases not matched to a gene; V was cut back by 1 base and J by 0 bases. In germline, CDR1 is SGDLS, CDR2 YYNGEE. The CDR3 has 17 residues. The CDR3 DNA is TGTGCCAGCAGCGTATCCGGGGGGACAGGGTTGAACACTGAAGCTTTCTTT. The encoded protein is CASSVSGGTGLNTEAFF.

This chain links TRBV27 with TRBJ1-4; tentative D call: TRBD1 (5 bases). This CDR3 is 18 amino acids long. Between the trimmed V and J ends, which lost 2 bases and 8 bases, there was a span of 24 bases. CDR1 is MNHEY, CDR2 SMNVEV, per germline (reference sequence). DNA for the CDR3: TGTGCCAGCAGTTTAGAGTCGGGGGTTGGGTTCGCTCGCGAAAAACTGTTTTTT. As protein: CASSLESGVGFAREKLFF.

This clone was picked up a small number of times. The genes are TRBV6-4 and TRBJ1-6; D possibly corresponds to TRBD1 (5 bases). CDR3 length equals 13 residues. Per the germline V gene, CDR1 is MRHNA and CDR2 is SNTAGT. Trimming stripped 2 bases from V and 7 bases from J, with 6 bases between. The CDR3 coding sequence is TGTGCCAGCAGTGACAGGGGCAATTCACCCCTCCACTTT. Translating gives CASSDRGNSPLHF.

This clone has only a few counts. The chain links TRBV10-3 to TRBJ1-2; a possible D gene is TRBD1 (6 bases). The V gene lost 10 bases and the J gene lost 3 bases, with 18 bases spanning the gap. CDR1 ENHRY and CDR2 SYGVKD come from the germline V gene. The CDR3 is made up of 14 amino acids. CDR3 bases: TGTGCCACCAGAGAGGGGGGCGCAGACTATGGCTACACCTTC. Residues: CATREGGADYGYTF.

The chain carries TRBV28 and TRBJ1-2, with TRBD1 matching 7 bases. In germline, CDR1 is MDHEN, CDR2 SYDVKM. Unmatched junction bases numbered 2, after V lost 3 bases and J lost 4 bases. The CDR3 covers 13 residues. The CDR3 reads CASSLGQTYGYTF. The CDR3 coding sequence is TGTGCCAGCAGTTTGGGACAGACCTATGGCTACACCTTC.

Here the CDR3 reads CASSVAGNNQPQHF. DNA of the CDR3: TGTGCCAGCAGCGTAGCAGGAAACAATCAGCCCCAGCATTTT. The chain has TRBV9 and TRBJ1-5; D not certain. Between the trimmed V and J ends, which lost 0 bases and 3 bases, there was a span of 7 bases. This CDR3 has 14 amino acids. Germline V lookup: CDR1 SGDLS, CDR2 YYNGEE.

The chain employs TRBV11-3 and TRBJ2-7, with D perhaps matching TRBD2 (5 bases). Germline V gene sequence: CDR1 SGHNT, CDR2 YENEEA. The CDR3 has 14 residues. The V gene lost 0 bases and the J gene lost 1 base, with 7 bases spanning the gap. The CDR3 DNA reads TGTGCCAGCAGCTTAGATGCGGGTTCCTACGAGCAGTACTTC. Its translation: CASSLDAGSYEQYF.